This T cell receptor (beta chain) was found in a study of T cells in localized non-small cell lung cancer. This CDR3 has 13 amino acids. Germline CDR1 and CDR2: MNHNY and SVGAGI (reference sequence). The germline V and J ends were trimmed by 10 bases and 8 bases, with 17 bases remaining between them. Study-level points and caveats: Of the top 100 tumor clones, median roughly 60 were in adjacent lung, 25 to 30 among its top 100. It was uninvolved adjacent lung that showed the highest T cell clonality, exceeding tumor.

With regard to this clone: Its target is not known.

Repertoires were generated with immunoSEQ multiplex PCR, while TCRdb's copy carries only in-frame clones and drops some. The repertoire holds 35,000 to 45,000 clones, with around nine tenths as singletons. The sequenced sample was peripheral blood, obtained before any cancer treatment. The TCR originated in a female donor of 60 years or more with stage I lung adenocarcinoma. V is TRBV6-6 and J is TRBJ1-4; no clear D gene. This CDR3 reads CATLDGLREKLFF. The CDR3 DNA is TGTGCCACCCTAGACGGCTTGAGGGAAAAACTGTTTTTT.